One and the same sample provided the 30 T cell receptor beta chains below, sequenced in a study of OX40 agonist ivuxolimab in advanced cancers. The data were produced by immunoSEQ multiplex PCR, yet TCRdb's version contains in-frame clones alone and is incomplete. The sample holds over 70,000 clones, around 85% seen once. The material sequenced was CD4+ or CD8+ T cells sorted from blood, taken in a trial of the OX40 agonist ivuxolimab. The receptors here all came from an adult with an advanced solid tumor such as melanoma, head and neck, liver or kidney cancer.

This sequence joins TRBV27 and TRBJ2-3; 13 bases map to TRBD2. This CDR3 comprises 16 residues. Germline loops: CDR1 MNHEY, CDR2 SMNVEV (reference sequence). J lost 3 bases, V lost 6 bases, and 6 bases had no gene match. The CDR3, as DNA: TGTGCCAGCAGCCGACTAGCGGGGGGTTCGACAGATACGCAGTATTTT. Translated: CASSRLAGGSTDTQYF.

The CDR3: CASSLQTLPSYEQYF. The CDR3 DNA is TGTGCCAGCAGTTTGCAGACTCTGCCCTCCTACGAGCAGTACTTC. V is TRBV28 and J is TRBJ2-7; D unclear. Looked up from germline, CDR1 is MDHEN and CDR2 is SYDVKM. The V gene lost 3 bases and the J gene lost 0 bases, with 12 bases spanning the gap. This CDR3 is built from 15 residues.

V is TRBV27 and J is TRBJ2-1; 8 nucleotides align to TRBD1. Germline CDR1 MNHEY, CDR2 SMNVEV (reference sequence). The CDR3 is 14 residues long. Trimming took 3 bases from V and 9 from J; bases not matched to a gene: 7. CDR3 coding DNA: TGTGCCAGCAGTTTCCAGGGGGCCTGGGGTGAGCAGTTCTTC. Translating gives CASSFQGAWGEQFF.

This chain links TRBV7-2 with TRBJ2-2; D unclear. Germline V gene sequence: CDR1 SGHTA, CDR2 FQGNSA. The CDR3 length is 14 residues. The V end was cut by 1 base, the J end by 5 bases, with 8 bases between. The CDR3 here is CASSLGRVTGELFF. CDR3 nucleotides: TGTGCCAGCAGCTTAGGACGGGTTACCGGGGAGCTGTTTTTT.

This clone was counted a single time. In nucleotides, the CDR3 is TGTGCCAGCAGCCCCAATAATAAAGGCTTAGAGTACTTC. It yields the protein CASSPNNKGLEYF. The chain is built from TRBV7-9 and TRBJ2-7; D unclear. Germline-derived CDR1 and CDR2 are SEHNR and FQNEAQ (reference sequence). The V end was cut by 5 bases, the J end by 11 bases, with 19 bases between. This CDR3 region has 13 residues.

DNA of the CDR3: TGTGCCAGCAGTTACCTCGCCCAGCAAGAGACCCAGTACTTC. Translation gives CASSYLAQQETQYF. The chain uses TRBV6-5 and TRBJ2-5; D is undetermined. The germline V gene encodes CDR1 MNHEY and CDR2 SVGAGI. The CDR3 runs to 14 residues. V was trimmed by 2 bases and J by 2 bases, leaving 9 bases between them.

The chain employs TRBV5-5 and TRBJ2-2; TRBD1 aligns across 8 bases. The CDR3 consists of 16 residues. V shed 1 base, J shed 3 bases, and the junction held 5 bases outside the gene matches. Germline V lookup: CDR1 SGHKS, CDR2 YYEKEE (reference sequence). For the CDR3, the DNA is TGTGCCAGCAGCTTGTATCAGGGGGCCGACACCGGGGAGCTGTTTTTT. Translation gives CASSLYQGADTGELFF. Variable domain in full (rest from reference TRBV5-5 and TRBJ2-2): DAGVTQSPTHLIKTRGQQVTLRCSPISGHKSVSWYQQVLGQGPQFIFQYYEKEERGRGNFPDRFSARQFPNYSSELNVNALLLGDSALYLCASSLYQGADTGELFFGEGSRLTVL.

V gene TRBV28 combines with J gene TRBJ2-7, with 7 nucleotides matching TRBD2. The CDR3 sequence is 13 residues long. V lost 7 bases, J lost 3 bases, and 6 bases stayed unmatched. Germline CDR1 is MDHEN and CDR2 is SYDVKM. The CDR3 region is CASTRGGFYEQYF. CDR3 nucleotide sequence: TGTGCCAGCACGCGCGGGGGATTCTACGAGCAGTACTTC.

The V and J genes are TRBV18 and TRBJ2-7; a possible D gene is TRBD2 (5 bases). The CDR3 runs to 11 residues. CDR1 and CDR2 from the germline V gene are KGHSH and LQKENI. V was trimmed by 3 bases and J by 6 bases, leaving 6 bases between them. The CDR3 DNA is TGTGCCAGCTCACCCGAGGGCGAGCAGTACTTC. It encodes CASSPEGEQYF.

The chain combines TRBV30 with TRBJ1-2; possibly TRBD1 for D (5 bases). Germline CDR1 GTSNPN, CDR2 SVGIG (reference sequence). The ends were cut back, 3 bases at V and 2 bases at J, with 10 bases in the middle. This CDR3 has 13 amino acids. Here the CDR3 reads CAWRPGRNYGYTF. CDR3 nucleotides: TGTGCCTGGAGACCGGGACGCAACTATGGCTACACCTTC.

This clone was found a few times. The chain links TRBV9 to TRBJ2-3, with 14 positions matching TRBD2. There are 17 residues in the CDR3. Unmatched junction bases numbered 2, after V lost 2 bases and J lost 0 bases. Germline V lookup: CDR1 SGDLS, CDR2 YYNGEE. As DNA, the CDR3 is TGTGCCAGCAGCGTGACTAGCGGGGGGGCTAGCACAGATACGCAGTATTTT. Its protein product is CASSVTSGGASTDTQYF.

This clone was counted between two and nine times. The V and J genes are TRBV10-1 and TRBJ2-5; TRBD2 is a possible D gene (6 bases). The CDR3 has 16 amino acids. Trimming cost V 3 bases and J 1 base, with 15 bases left between them. Germline loops: CDR1 WNHNN, CDR2 SYGVQD (reference sequence). The CDR3 spells CASSDGWGGGQETQYF. The CDR3, as DNA: TGCGCCAGCAGTGACGGGTGGGGAGGAGGCCAAGAGACCCAGTACTTC.

This clone was detected only a few times. The rearrangement joins TRBV9 to TRBJ2-7, with 8 nucleotides matching TRBD2. Unmatched junction bases numbered 3, after V lost 0 bases and J lost 1 base. The CDR3 is 15 amino acids. Germline V gives CDR1 SGDLS, CDR2 YYNGEE. The CDR3 nucleotides are TGTGCCAGCAGCGTAGATAGCGGGGCTTCCTACGAGCAGTACTTC. Its protein product is CASSVDSGASYEQYF.

The chain joins TRBV4-3 to TRBJ1-2; D is possibly TRBD1 (6 bases). V gave up 1 base and J gave up 4 bases, with 13 bases separating them. This CDR3 comprises 15 residues. Germline V gene sequence: CDR1 LGHNA, CDR2 YSLEER. The CDR3 DNA sequence: TGCGCCAGCAGCCAAGGGAGACAGGACCTCTATGGCTACACCTTC. Translation: CASSQGRQDLYGYTF.

This chain uses TRBV19 with TRBJ1-2; the D is unclear. The CDR3 loop spans 17 amino acids. The germline V gene has CDR1 LNHDA and CDR2 SQIVND (reference sequence). V was cut by 1 base and J by 0 bases, with 15 bases left in between. The CDR3 reads CASSIALSTQANYGYTF. CDR3 in DNA: TGTGCCAGTAGTATAGCTTTATCTACGCAGGCTAACTATGGCTACACCTTC.

CDR3 in DNA: TGTGCCAGCAGTTTAATAGCGAACACTGAAGCTTTCTTT. Amino acids: CASSLIANTEAFF. The rearrangement uses TRBV28 and TRBJ1-1, with no clear D. CDR3 length: 13 residues. Between the trimmed V and J ends, which lost 2 bases and 1 base, there was a span of 5 bases. Germline V gene lookup returns CDR1 MDHEN and CDR2 SYDVKM.

The V and J genes are TRBV28 and TRBJ1-1; a possible D gene is TRBD1 (6 bases). This CDR3 has 17 residues. Per the germline V gene, CDR1 is MDHEN and CDR2 is SYDVKM. Trimming cost V 3 bases and J 1 base, with 18 bases left between them. The DNA for the CDR3 is TGTGCCAGCAGTTTGTATACGCGGGGGGCCCCGAACACTGAAGCTTTCTTT. Translated, it gives CASSLYTRGAPNTEAFF.

This chain joins TRBV7-9 and TRBJ1-1; tentative D call: TRBD1 (6 bases). The CDR3 is made up of 13 amino acids. Germline loops: CDR1 SEHNR, CDR2 FQNEAQ (reference sequence). V was shortened by 5 bases and J by 8 bases, with 15 bases between the two germline ends. Here the CDR3 DNA reads TGTGCCAGCAGCCAACAGCAGGGGTTGGAAGCTTTCTTT. Amino acid sequence: CASSQQQGLEAFF.

This sequence joins TRBV10-3 and TRBJ2-7, with unresolved D. Germline CDR1 reads ENHRY; CDR2 reads SYGVKD. V lost 2 bases and J 4 bases, leaving 3 bases between the germline ends. This CDR3 is 11 amino acids long. CDR3 DNA: TGTGCCATCAGTGAGGGGTACGAGCAGTACTTC. This sequence encodes CAISEGYEQYF.

The sample holds one count of this clone. J is TRBJ1-3 and V is TRBV5-1; 7 bases are a match to TRBD1. Per germline, CDR1 SGHRS and CDR2 YFSETQ. V lost 2 bases to trimming and J lost 0 bases; unmatched junction nucleotides: 17. There are 20 residues in the CDR3. CDR3 loop: CASSFSGHRGRASSGNTIYF. The CDR3 nucleotides read TGCGCCAGCAGCTTTAGTGGCCACAGGGGAAGGGCCTCCTCTGGAAACACCATATATTTT. The variable domain in full, completed from reference TRBV5-1 and TRBJ1-3, reads KAGVTQTPRYLIKTRGQQVTLSCSPISGHRSVSWYQQTPGQGLQFLFEYFSETQRNKGNFPGRFSGRQFSNSRSEMNVSTLELGDSALYLCASSFSGHRGRASSGNTIYFGEGSWLTVV.

The CDR3 region has the DNA TGTGCCAGCAGCTTAGCCGGGACAGCTAACTACGAGCAGTACTTC. As protein: CASSLAGTANYEQYF. V is TRBV11-3 and J is TRBJ2-7, with TRBD1 identical over 7 bases. Germline V lookup: CDR1 SGHNT, CDR2 YENEEA. Trimming removed 1 base from V and 3 bases from J; junction bases left unmatched: 6. This CDR3 has 15 amino acids.

This sequence joins TRBV7-8 and TRBJ2-4; D uncertain. This CDR3 is built from 12 residues. Trimming cost V 5 bases and J 4 bases, with 6 bases left between them. The germline V gene encodes CDR1 SGHVS and CDR2 FQNEAQ. The CDR3 DNA reads as TGTGCCAGCAGCGCTCAGAAAAACATTCAGTACTTC. Its translation is CASSAQKNIQYF.

The chain combines TRBV5-1 with TRBJ2-7, with D uncertain. The CDR3 runs 12 residues. V was trimmed by 6 bases and J by 0 bases, leaving 7 bases between them. Germline values: CDR1 SGHRS, CDR2 YFSETQ. The DNA for the CDR3 is TGCGCCAGCACGGGTGACTCCTACGAGCAGTACTTC. Protein sequence: CASTGDSYEQYF.

There are a few counts of this clone. The V gene is TRBV7-3, the J gene TRBJ1-2; 9 bases map to TRBD1. The CDR3 is 14 residues long. The germline gives CDR1 SGHTA, CDR2 FQGTGA. With V trimmed by 1 base and J by 5 bases, 2 bases remained unmatched. CDR3 nucleotide sequence: TGTGCCAGCAGCTTAAGTGGACAGGGGTATGGCTACACCTTC. Its translation is CASSLSGQGYGYTF.

The chain has TRBV7-2 and TRBJ1-6, with D perhaps TRBD1 (6 bases). CDR1 is SGHTA, CDR2 FQGNSA, per germline. The CDR3 is 18 amino acids. Trimming pared 6 bases from V and 6 bases from J, leaving 24 bases between. The CDR3 here is CASSLPGLGGVFNSPLHF. CDR3 bases: TGTGCCAGCAGTTTGCCCGGCTTAGGGGGAGTGTTTAATTCACCCCTCCACTTT.

The CDR3 loop reads CASSQGTGRGQPQHF. The CDR3 nucleotides read TGCGCCAGCAGCCAAGGGACAGGGAGAGGTCAGCCCCAGCATTTT. The chain joins TRBV4-1 to TRBJ1-5, with 8 bases identical to TRBD1. The CDR3 extends over 15 amino acids. After removal of 1 base from V and 6 bases from J, the junction contained 5 bases not matched to a gene. The germline V gene encodes CDR1 MGHRA and CDR2 YSYEKL.

The V call is TRBV5-1, the J call TRBJ1-1; 8 bases agree with TRBD1. With 0 bases clipped from V and 8 bases from J, the junction kept 6 bases outside the gene matches. Germline-derived CDR1 and CDR2 are SGHRS and YFSETQ. The CDR3 runs 14 residues. The CDR3 bases are TGCGCCAGCAGCTTGGGTGTGGACAGGGCCGAAGCTTTCTTT. This gives the protein CASSLGVDRAEAFF.

The chain couples TRBV7-3 to TRBJ1-2; 8 bases are shared with TRBD1. Germline V CDR1 and CDR2: SGHTA, FQGTGA. CDR3 size: 13 residues. J was trimmed by 4 bases and V by 3 bases; bases with no gene match: 1. For the CDR3, the DNA is TGTGCCAGCAGCTTCGGACAGGGCTATGGCTACACCTTC. It encodes CASSFGQGYGYTF.

This clone has a single count. The chain uses TRBV4-3 and TRBJ2-7; 9 positions agree with TRBD1. Germline CDR1 reads LGHNA; CDR2 reads YSLEER. V dropped 0 bases and J dropped 3; count of bases not matched to a gene: 18. The CDR3 has 20 amino acids. The CDR3 nucleotides read TGCGCCAGCAGCCAAGATTACGGGACAGGGTATCGAGATTCCCGCTACGAGCAGTACTTC. Its protein product is CASSQDYGTGYRDSRYEQYF.

The J gene is TRBJ1-2, the V gene TRBV7-2; 12 bases are a match to TRBD1. V trimming: 7 bases; J trimming: 6 bases; junction bases outside the gene matches: 6. In germline, CDR1 is SGHTA, CDR2 FQGNSA. The CDR3 runs to 14 residues. CDR3 amino acids: CASTRDRGPDGYTF. CDR3 nucleotides: TGTGCCAGCACCCGGGACAGGGGGCCGGATGGCTACACCTTC.